Listed here are 27 T cell receptor beta chains from one sample, sequenced in a study of blood T cell repertoires in COVID-19. Data came from immunoSEQ multiplex PCR; TCRdb stores just in-frame clones and leaves some out. The data hold fewer than 350,000 clones, with roughly nine tenths observed a single time. The sequencing sample was made of peripheral blood. The receptors derive from a woman under 40 with COVID-19, enrolled during active disease.

The CDR3 bases are TGCGCCAGCAGGATGACAGTCATGAACACTGAAGCTTTCTTT. It codes for CASRMTVMNTEAFF. The chain joins TRBV10-2 to TRBJ1-1; D is perhaps TRBD1 (5 bases). Per the germline V gene, CDR1 is WSHSY and CDR2 is SAAADI. V was cut by 6 bases and J by 0 bases, with 11 bases left in between. The CDR3 totals 14 residues.

V gene TRBV3-1 (or the pseudogene TRBV3-2) combines with J gene TRBJ1-6; D possibly corresponds to TRBD1 (6 bases). V was shortened by 4 bases and J by 4 bases, with 14 bases between the two germline ends. Germline CDR1 LGHDT, CDR2 YNNKEL (reference sequence). The CDR3 runs to 16 residues. CDR3 bases: TGTGCCAGCAGCCCGGGGGGGGGCCGTTATAATTCACCCCTCCACTTT. This translates into CASSPGGGRYNSPLHF.

A word on this clone: This CDR3 is also generated by other DNA sequences in the sample. V is TRBV9 and J is TRBJ2-1; D gene unclear. V was pared by 2 bases and J by 0 bases, with 3 bases between. From germline, CDR1 is SGDLS and CDR2 YYNGEE. The CDR3 totals 13 residues. The CDR3 nucleotides are TGTGCCAGCAGCGTCGGCTCCTACAATGAGCAGTTCTTC. This encodes CASSVGSYNEQFF.

This clone was recorded many times. The chain recombines TRBV7-9 with TRBJ1-1; D remains ambiguous. The CDR3 loop spans 19 amino acids. Germline values: CDR1 SEHNR, CDR2 FQNEAQ (reference sequence). V was shortened by 5 bases and J by 1 base, with 26 bases between the two germline ends. CDR3 loop: CASSPWRNGNFGGNTEAFF. The CDR3, as DNA: TGTGCCAGCAGCCCCTGGAGAAACGGGAACTTTGGCGGGAACACTGAAGCTTTCTTT.

This clone appeared a few times. This sequence joins TRBV5-6 and TRBJ1-1, with TRBD1 identical over 10 bases. V lost 6 bases to trimming and J lost 7 bases; unmatched junction nucleotides: 12. There are 15 residues in the CDR3. Per germline, CDR1 SGHDT and CDR2 YYEEEE. CDR3 amino acids: CASKKSGTGASEAFF. The CDR3 DNA sequence: TGTGCCAGCAAAAAGTCGGGGACAGGGGCGAGTGAAGCTTTCTTT.

This clone was found once. This rearrangement joins TRBV12-3 or TRBV12-4 to TRBJ2-1; D uncertain. CDR3 length equals 11 residues. Trimming shortened V by 4 bases and J by 8 bases, and 6 bases separated the two germline ends. The CDR3 reads CASSYVDEQFF. For the CDR3, the DNA is TGTGCCAGCAGTTATGTAGATGAGCAGTTCTTC.

This chain uses TRBV7-2 with TRBJ1-2; D ambiguous. The germline V and J ends were trimmed by 1 base and 7 bases, with 10 bases remaining between them. Germline V gene data show CDR1 as SGHTA and CDR2 as FQGNSA. This CDR3 contains 13 residues. CDR3 loop: CASSLVSRVGYTF. The CDR3 coding sequence is TGTGCCAGCAGCTTAGTCTCTCGGGTTGGCTACACCTTC.

The chain links TRBV7-9 to TRBJ2-1, with D possibly matching TRBD2 (7 bases). The CDR3 runs to 13 residues. Germline V gene sequence: CDR1 SEHNR, CDR2 FQNEAQ (reference sequence). The germline V and J ends were trimmed by 11 bases and 5 bases, with 16 bases remaining between them. DNA of the CDR3: TGTGCCGGGGAGGGACATACTGACAATGAGCAGTTCTTC. It codes for CAGEGHTDNEQFF.

The chain combines TRBV27 with TRBJ2-3, with TRBD1 matching 8 bases. This CDR3 spans 16 amino acids. V shed 3 bases and J 5 bases; nucleotides not matched to a gene: 10. Germline V lookup: CDR1 MNHEY, CDR2 SMNVEV (reference sequence). CDR3 DNA sequence: TGTGCCAGCAGTTTTCAACCGGGACAGGCTAAAGATACGCAGTATTTT. As protein: CASSFQPGQAKDTQYF.

This chain joins TRBV9 and TRBJ2-5, with 15 bases matching TRBD2. Trimming took 3 bases from V and 1 from J; bases not matched to a gene: 4. CDR1 SGDLS and CDR2 YYNGEE come from the germline V gene. The CDR3 consists of 17 residues. The CDR3: CASSAGLAGGRQETQYF. CDR3 nucleotides: TGTGCCAGCAGCGCCGGACTAGCGGGGGGGCGCCAAGAGACCCAGTACTTC.

CDR3 bases: TGTGCCAGCAGCTTAGCGTGGACAGCCAGCACTGAAGCTTTCTTT. It codes for CASSLAWTASTEAFF. The rearrangement joins TRBV7-8 to TRBJ1-1; TRBD1 might be the D (6 bases). Germline V gene data show CDR1 as SGHVS and CDR2 as FQNEAQ. The CDR3 covers 15 residues. V lost 0 bases and J lost 4, with 12 bases in between.

The chain is built from TRBV5-6 and TRBJ1-5; TRBD1 is a possible D gene (6 bases). CDR1 is SGHDT, CDR2 YYEEEE, per germline. This CDR3 is built from 15 residues. Trimming took off 2 bases at V and 0 bases at J, with 9 bases between the two ends. The CDR3 nucleotides read TGTGCCAGCAGCTTCCGGACAGATAGCAATCAGCCCCAGCATTTT. Translated: CASSFRTDSNQPQHF.

The genes are TRBV10-3 and TRBJ2-1, with 9 bases fitting TRBD2. From germline, CDR1 is ENHRY and CDR2 SYGVKD. Trimming took 7 bases from V and 9 from J; bases not matched to a gene: 10. The CDR3 sequence is 14 residues long. CDR3 nucleotide sequence: TGTGCCATCAAGCTGGCGGGGGGGTTAACTGAGCAGTTCTTC. Encoded protein: CAIKLAGGLTEQFF.

This clone was recorded only once. The V and J genes are TRBV19 and TRBJ2-5, with D uncertain. V shed 5 bases and J shed 7 bases, with 17 bases lying between them. The CDR3 extends over 14 amino acids. Germline V gene data show CDR1 as LNHDA and CDR2 as SQIVND (reference sequence). The CDR3 spells CASSGSSGGVTQYF. The CDR3 region has the DNA TGTGCCAGTAGTGGATCCAGTGGCGGAGTGACCCAGTACTTC.

This chain joins TRBV19 and TRBJ1-2; 10 bases agree with TRBD1. The CDR3 runs to 15 residues. Losses at the gene ends were 5 bases for V and 3 bases for J; bases not matched to a gene: 6. CDR1 LNHDA and CDR2 SQIVND come from the germline V gene (reference sequence). The CDR3 loop reads CASSPRQGADYGYTF. For the CDR3, the DNA is TGTGCCAGTAGTCCCCGACAGGGGGCAGACTATGGCTACACCTTC.

The gene calls are TRBV7-6 and TRBJ2-3; 7 bases match TRBD2. V gave up 8 bases and J gave up 5 bases; unmatched junction bases: 13. Germline CDR1 is SGHVS and CDR2 is FNYEAQ. The CDR3 length is 15 residues. The CDR3 is CASSPVGGNRDTQYF. CDR3 sequence (DNA): TGTGCCAGCTCACCCGTGGGGGGGAATCGAGATACGCAGTATTTT.

The CDR3 reads CASSAGQGGSPLHF. The CDR3, as DNA: TGCGCCAGCAGCGCCGGACAGGGCGGTTCACCCCTCCACTTT. The gene calls are TRBV5-1 and TRBJ1-6; TRBD1 aligns across 8 bases. The CDR3 extends over 14 amino acids. With V trimmed by 4 bases and J by 9 bases, 6 bases remained unmatched. The germline gives CDR1 SGHRS, CDR2 YFSETQ.

Comment on this clone: In the same sample, other DNA sequences code for this CDR3. The gene calls are TRBV3-1 (or the pseudogene TRBV3-2) and TRBJ2-7, with 9 bases fitting TRBD1. Per the germline V gene, CDR1 is LGHDT and CDR2 is YNNKEL (reference sequence). V shed 2 bases, J shed 3 bases, and the junction held 2 bases outside the gene matches. The CDR3 has 14 amino acids. CDR3 bases: TGTGCCAGCAGCCAACCGGGACAGGGCTACGAGCAGTACTTC. As protein: CASSQPGQGYEQYF.

A few counts support this clone. The J gene is TRBJ1-2, the V gene TRBV19; TRBD1 agrees at 8 bases. The V gene end was trimmed by 6 bases and the J gene end by 3 bases; junction bases not matched to a gene: 12. Germline V gene lookup returns CDR1 LNHDA and CDR2 SQIVND (reference sequence). The CDR3 sequence is 16 residues long. The CDR3 bases are TGTGCCAGTAGCAGACCCGGGACAGGCGGGGACTATGGCTACACCTTC. This encodes CASSRPGTGGDYGYTF. The whole variable domain, filled in from reference TRBV19 and TRBJ1-2, reads DGGITQSPKYLFRKEGQNVTLSCEQNLNHDAMYWYRQDPGQGLRLIYYSQIVNDFQKGDIAEGYSVSREKKESFPLTVTSAQKNPTAFYLCASSRPGTGGDYGYTFGSGTRLTVV.

The chain has TRBV5-1 and TRBJ2-2, with D maybe TRBD1 (6 bases). Germline V gene data show CDR1 as SGHRS and CDR2 as YFSETQ. This CDR3 is built from 17 residues. V was shortened by 4 bases and J by 2 bases, with 18 bases between the two germline ends. CDR3 in amino acids: CASSSTWGQPNTGELFF. CDR3 coding DNA: TGCGCCAGCAGCAGTACCTGGGGACAACCAAACACCGGGGAGCTGTTTTTT.

V is TRBV28 and J is TRBJ2-2; 12 bases match TRBD1. V was pared by 7 bases and J by 5 bases, with 11 bases of the junction left unmatched. CDR1 and CDR2 (germline): MDHEN, SYDVKM. This CDR3 contains 17 residues. CDR3 sequence reads: CASMSPGQGAGTGELFF. DNA for the CDR3: TGTGCCAGCATGAGTCCGGGACAGGGGGCGGGTACCGGGGAGCTGTTTTTT.

This chain connects TRBV7-9 to TRBJ1-2; TRBD1 matches at 9 bases. The CDR3 covers 14 residues. Germline V gene sequence: CDR1 SEHNR, CDR2 FQNEAQ (reference sequence). After removal of 5 bases from V and 4 bases from J, the junction contained 5 bases not matched to a gene. This chain's CDR3 is CASSERDRVYGYTF. Written as DNA, the CDR3 is TGTGCCAGCAGCGAACGGGACAGGGTCTATGGCTACACCTTC.

This clone was found once. The same CDR3 is also encoded by other DNA sequences in this sample. V is TRBV27 and J is TRBJ2-1; 9 bases are shared with TRBD2. Per germline, CDR1 MNHEY and CDR2 SMNVEV (reference sequence). Trimming removed 3 bases from V and 9 bases from J; junction bases left unmatched: 0. This CDR3 contains 12 residues. The CDR3 sequence is CASSFSGGEQFF. The CDR3 DNA reads TGTGCCAGCAGTTTTAGCGGGGGTGAGCAGTTCTTC.

V gene TRBV5-1 combines with J gene TRBJ1-2; the D is unclear. CDR3 size: 15 residues. The V gene's germline CDR1 is SGHRS and CDR2 YFSETQ. Trimming stripped 0 bases from V and 1 base from J, with 10 bases between. In nucleotides, the CDR3 is TGCGCCAGCAGCTTGGAAAGCCCTTATAACTATGGCTACACCTTC. Its translation is CASSLESPYNYGYTF.

The chain employs TRBV5-1 and TRBJ2-5; weak D call: TRBD2 (6 bases). This CDR3 region has 15 residues. Trimming left V 1 base short and J 0 bases short, with 10 bases between. Germline V gene lookup returns CDR1 SGHRS and CDR2 YFSETQ. CDR3 in amino acids: CASSLTSLYQETQYF. CDR3 sequence (DNA): TGCGCCAGCAGCTTGACTAGCCTGTACCAAGAGACCCAGTACTTC.

Notes on this clone: This sample includes further DNA sequences coding for the same CDR3. This sequence joins TRBV19 and TRBJ1-1; D is undetermined. V was pared by 4 bases and J by 5 bases, with 8 bases between. Germline V CDR1 and CDR2: LNHDA, SQIVND (reference sequence). The CDR3 extends over 12 amino acids. CDR3 region: CASSSGGTEAFF. CDR3 coding DNA: TGTGCCAGTAGTAGCGGTGGGACTGAAGCTTTCTTT.

The chain carries TRBV5-5 and TRBJ2-1, with a possible D match to TRBD2 (6 bases). Trimming cost V 0 bases and J 9 bases, with 10 bases left between them. Germline CDR1 is SGHKS and CDR2 is YYEKEE (reference sequence). This CDR3 spans 13 amino acids. In DNA form, the CDR3 reads TGTGCCAGCAGCTTGGGTGGGGGAGGTGAGCAGTTCTTC. This translates into CASSLGGGGEQFF.